A single sample gave rise to the 22 T cell receptor beta chains below, sequenced in a study of OX40 agonist ivuxolimab in advanced cancers. Repertoires were generated with immunoSEQ multiplex PCR, while TCRdb's copy carries only in-frame clones and drops some. This sample has 50,000 to 75,000 clones, with 75% to 85% found just once. The sample was CD4+ or CD8+ T cells sorted from blood, taken in a trial of the OX40 agonist ivuxolimab. Every receptor here comes from an adult with an advanced solid tumor such as melanoma, head and neck, liver or kidney cancer.

The rearrangement links TRBV28 to TRBJ2-7; D is ambiguous. The germline CDR1 and CDR2 sequences are MDHEN and SYDVKM. The V gene lost 5 bases and the J gene lost 2 bases, with 7 bases spanning the gap. The CDR3 runs 12 residues. The CDR3 sequence is CASSLRTYEQYF. The CDR3 coding sequence is TGTGCCAGCAGTCTACGTACCTACGAGCAGTACTTC.

V and J are TRBV7-2 and TRBJ2-5; 7 bases align to TRBD2. The CDR3 length is 14 residues. Germline CDR1 and CDR2: SGHTA and FQGNSA. The V and J ends lost 3 bases and 5 bases, in that order; junction bases with no gene match: 6. The CDR3 sequence is CASSFGEGWETQYF. As DNA, the CDR3 is TGTGCCAGCAGCTTTGGGGAGGGTTGGGAGACCCAGTACTTC.

The gene calls are TRBV11-2 and TRBJ2-7; weak D call: TRBD2 (5 bases). CDR3 length equals 13 residues. The germline CDR1 and CDR2 sequences are SGHAT and FQNNGV. V lost 4 bases, J lost 3 bases, and 10 bases lay in between. The CDR3 protein is CASSSGIIYEQYF. CDR3 DNA sequence: TGTGCCAGCAGCTCCGGGATAATCTACGAGCAGTACTTC.

The rearrangement joins TRBV4-1 to TRBJ1-5; D gene uncertain. Trimming pared 4 bases from V and 5 bases from J, leaving 18 bases between. Germline CDR1 MGHRA, CDR2 YSYEKL. The CDR3 has 16 amino acids. CDR3 amino acids: CASSPGEARGYQPQHF. The CDR3 coding sequence is TGCGCCAGCAGCCCCGGCGAGGCCCGAGGGTATCAGCCCCAGCATTTT.

This clone was counted a few times. V and J are TRBV16 and TRBJ2-1; D unresolved. V was shortened by 0 bases and J by 3 bases, with 12 bases between the two germline ends. Germline CDR1 is KGHSY and CDR2 is FQNENV. This CDR3 comprises 16 residues. DNA for the CDR3: TGTGCCAGCAGCCAATCGGGCGGCTCAGACTACAATGAGCAGTTCTTC. Protein: CASSQSGGSDYNEQFF.

This clone was counted between two and nine times. CDR3 sequence reads: CASSDSPEPPFGELFF. The CDR3 nucleotides are TGTGCCAGCAGTGACTCGCCAGAGCCCCCTTTCGGGGAGCTGTTTTTT. V and J are TRBV6-4 and TRBJ2-2; D not resolved. Germline V CDR1 and CDR2: MRHNA, SNTAGT. CDR3 length: 16 amino acids. The ends were cut back, 0 bases at V and 7 bases at J, with 15 bases in the middle.

J is TRBJ2-7 and V is TRBV6-5; 8 bases are a match to TRBD2. Unmatched junction bases numbered 8, after V lost 5 bases and J lost 5 bases. The CDR3 consists of 14 residues. CDR1 MNHEY and CDR2 SVGAGI come from the germline V gene. In DNA form, the CDR3 reads TGTGCCAGCAGTCCACCGGGACTAGAGAACGAGCAGTACTTC. Translated, it gives CASSPPGLENEQYF.

This chain connects TRBV11-2 to TRBJ2-5; D might be TRBD1 (5 bases). From germline, CDR1 is SGHAT and CDR2 FQNNGV. CDR3 size: 14 residues. Trimming stripped 5 bases from V and 7 bases from J, with 17 bases between. Here the CDR3 DNA reads TGTGCCAGCAGCCCCCTGCAGGGAAGAGGGACCCAGTACTTC. It encodes CASSPLQGRGTQYF.

This clone has a single count. The rearrangement joins TRBV6-1 to TRBJ1-2; D remains unclear. Germline CDR1 MNHNS, CDR2 SASEGT. CDR3 length: 12 residues. V was trimmed by 3 bases and J by 4 bases, leaving 6 bases between them. The chain's CDR3 is CASSEGSYGYTF. In DNA form, the CDR3 reads TGTGCCAGCAGTGAGGGGTCCTATGGCTACACCTTC.

This chain uses TRBV18 with TRBJ1-4; a possible D gene is TRBD1 (6 bases). V lost 4 bases and J 3 bases, leaving 15 bases between the germline ends. The CDR3 length is 16 residues. Germline CDR1 and CDR2: KGHSH and LQKENI. The CDR3: CASSRGTLGANEKLFF. The CDR3 DNA reads as TGTGCCAGCTCACGTGGGACACTCGGGGCTAATGAAAAACTGTTTTTT.

The J gene is TRBJ2-7, the V gene TRBV29-1, with TRBD1 matching over 11 bases. The trim removed 7 bases at V and 6 bases at J, leaving 8 bases unmatched. Germline V gene sequence: CDR1 SQVTM, CDR2 ANQGSEA. The CDR3 contains 13 residues. The CDR3 DNA is TGCAGCGCCGGCACCGGGACAGGGGGCGAGCAGTACTTC. This encodes CSAGTGTGGEQYF.

J is TRBJ2-5 and V is TRBV5-1, with D unclear. Germline V gene sequence: CDR1 SGHRS, CDR2 YFSETQ. The V end was cut by 0 bases, the J end by 4 bases, with 4 bases between. This CDR3 comprises 12 residues. This CDR3 reads CASSLARETQYF. The CDR3, as DNA: TGCGCCAGCAGCTTGGCCCGAGAGACCCAGTACTTC. Filled out from reference TRBV5-1 and TRBJ2-5, the complete variable domain reads KAGVTQTPRYLIKTRGQQVTLSCSPISGHRSVSWYQQTPGQGLQFLFEYFSETQRNKGNFPGRFSGRQFSNSRSEMNVSTLELGDSALYLCASSLARETQYFGPGTRLLVL.

In the case of this clone: A read error may account for a junction end that differs from germline. The V gene is TRBV5-3, the J gene TRBJ1-1; D unresolved. TRBV5-3 is an open reading frame, and its role is uncertain. The CDR3 has 15 residues. CDR3 protein: CASSLEGRMNTEAFF. CDR3 in DNA: TGTGCCAGCAGCTTGGAAGGCAGAATGAACACTGAAGCTTTCTTT.

The chain is built from TRBV7-3 and TRBJ2-5, with 9 bases matching TRBD2. Judging by the DNA end, TRBJ2-7 fits better; the J call may be wrong. The CDR3 is 13 residues long. CDR1 and CDR2 from the germline V gene are SGHTA and FQGTGA. CDR3: CASSYAGGYEQYF. The CDR3, as DNA: TGTGCCAGCAGCTACGCGGGAGGGTACGAGCAGTACTTC.

V is TRBV5-1 and J is TRBJ2-3; perhaps TRBD2 as D (7 bases). The CDR3 length is 17 residues. V was cut by 1 base and J by 2 bases, with 17 bases left in between. Germline lookup yields CDR1 SGHRS and CDR2 YFSETQ. CDR3 nucleotide sequence: TGCGCCAGCAGCTTGCATCCGGGGGGCAGCTCCACAGATACGCAGTATTTT. Translation: CASSLHPGGSSTDTQYF.

This chain joins TRBV5-4 and TRBJ1-3; D ambiguous. Trimming took 5 bases from V and 2 from J, leaving 11 bases between them. The CDR3 sequence is 14 residues long. Per the germline V gene, CDR1 is SGHNT and CDR2 is YYREEE (reference sequence). The CDR3 coding sequence is TGTGCCAGCAGTCGGGCGGAACCTGGAAACACCATATATTTT. Its protein product is CASSRAEPGNTIYF. The full variable domain, with the rest looked up from reference TRBV5-4 and TRBJ1-3, is ETGVTQSPTHLIKTRGQQVTLRCSSQSGHNTVSWYQQALGQGPQFIFQYYREEENGRGNFPPRFSGLQFPNYSSELNVNALELDDSALYLCASSRAEPGNTIYFGEGSWLTVV.

The sample holds a few counts of this clone. The chain is built from TRBV6-6 and TRBJ1-3; a weak D match, TRBD1 (6 bases). Germline loops: CDR1 MNHNY, CDR2 SVGAGI (reference sequence). V lost 6 bases, J lost 0 bases, and 6 bases lay in between. This CDR3 comprises 13 residues. As DNA, the CDR3 is TGTGCCAGCAGGGACAGCTCTGGAAACACCATATATTTT. Translated, it gives CASRDSSGNTIYF.

CDR3 nucleotides: TGTGCCAGCAGCTTAGCTCCCCGCTCACCCCTCCACTTT. Translation: CASSLAPRSPLHF. V and J are TRBV11-2 and TRBJ1-6; D gene uncertain. This CDR3 is 13 amino acids long. Germline CDR1 reads SGHAT; CDR2 reads FQNNGV. Trimming cost V 1 base and J 10 bases, with 8 bases left between them.

The CDR3 DNA is TGCGCCAGCAGCTTCCAGGGGTCCCACAATGAGCAGTTCTTC. Translating gives CASSFQGSHNEQFF. The rearrangement uses TRBV5-1 and TRBJ2-1; TRBD1 is a possible D gene (6 bases). The CDR3 contains 14 residues. Trimming shortened V by 2 bases and J by 5 bases, and 11 bases separated the two germline ends. The germline CDR1 and CDR2 sequences are SGHRS and YFSETQ.

The chain carries TRBV28 and TRBJ2-2, with D possibly being TRBD2 (5 bases). The CDR3 runs 17 residues. The ends were cut back, 2 bases at V and 4 bases at J, with 17 bases in the middle. Germline CDR1 MDHEN, CDR2 SYDVKM. CDR3 DNA sequence: TGTGCCAGCAGTTTAGAGTCGTTCGGCCGGGGCACCGGGGAGCTGTTTTTT. It encodes CASSLESFGRGTGELFF.

The genes are TRBV6-1 and TRBJ1-5; D remains unclear. The V and J ends lost 5 bases and 3 bases respectively, with 2 bases between them. This CDR3 spans 11 amino acids. Per the germline V gene, CDR1 is MNHNS and CDR2 is SASEGT. The CDR3 region has the DNA TGTGCCAGCAGTAACAATCAGCCCCAGCATTTT. Amino acid sequence: CASSNNQPQHF.

The chain is built from TRBV7-5 and TRBJ1-1; no check of the table's D call, TRBD1, against the DNA was made. TRBV7-5 is a recognized pseudogene. This CDR3 spans 13 amino acids. CDR3 nucleotide sequence: TGTGCCAGCAGACAAGACGGGAACACTGAAGCTTTCTTT. Protein sequence: CASRQDGNTEAFF.